This TCR beta chain was identified in a study of OX40 agonist ivuxolimab in advanced cancers. Study findings and constraints: At 0.1 to 3.0 mg/kg, clonal expansion of CD4+ and CD8+ blood T cells had occurred by week 6.

This table comes from immunoSEQ multiplex PCR, and its TCRdb copy is limited to in-frame clones, with some not included. The sample includes about 31,000 clones, 82% of them seen just once. V lost 5 bases, J lost 4 bases, and 12 bases lay in between. This CDR3 spans 13 amino acids. CDR1 MDHEN and CDR2 SYDVKM come from the germline V gene. Remarks on this clone: No antigen is known for it.

This clonotype was sampled from an adult with an advanced solid tumor such as melanoma, head and neck, liver or kidney cancer. The sample in question was CD4+ or CD8+ T cells sorted from blood, obtained in a trial of the OX40 agonist ivuxolimab. The V and J genes are TRBV28 and TRBJ2-7; D is unclear. CDR3 in amino acids: CASSKPPVYEQYF. CDR3 bases: TGTGCCAGCAGTAAACCCCCCGTGTACGAGCAGTACTTC.